This TCR beta chain was recovered during a study of blood T cell repertoires in COVID-19. Some clones are missing from TCRdb's copy, which holds only in-frame ones; the method was immunoSEQ multiplex PCR. In the table there are approximately 170,000 clones, 70% to 90% of which are singletons. Trimming shortened V by 4 bases and J by 2 bases, and 11 bases separated the two germline ends. The CDR3 loop spans 15 amino acids. Looked up from germline, CDR1 is WSHSY and CDR2 is SAAADI. This rearrangement joins TRBV10-2 to TRBJ1-4, with D maybe TRBD1 (5 bases). The source material was peripheral blood. The TCR sequence derives from a human donor in a cohort sampled during active COVID-19. The CDR3 bases are TGCGCCAGCAGTGCGCGTGGGGGGACTAATGAAAAACTGTTTTTT. Its translation: CASSARGGTNEKLFF.